This TCR beta chain comes out of a study of T-cell reconstitution after alpha-beta-depleted transplantation in children. The authors prepared the TCRbeta library with unique molecular identifiers. One entry per CDR3 protein results from TCRdb running MiXCR on the PCR reads. This sample carries about 690,000 distinct CDR3 sequences, approximately 15% of them seen once, and the ten largest clones take over 0.95%. In this sample, this clonotype turned up many times. Trimming cost V 1 base and J 7 bases, with 8 bases left between them. This CDR3 has 13 residues. The germline CDR1 and CDR2 sequences are LNHDA and SQIVND (reference sequence).

The chain couples TRBV19 to TRBJ1-5; D gene uncertain. The TCR comes from a human donor who donated a stem cell graft to a child with acute myeloid leukemia. The material was PBMCs from the stem cell graft donor, obtained from the stem cell graft. CDR3 coding DNA: TGTGCCAGTAGTATAGGAGCCAGGCAGCCCCAGCATTTT. Translating gives CASSIGARQPQHF. The variable domain in full, completed from reference TRBV19 and TRBJ1-5, reads DGGITQSPKYLFRKEGQNVTLSCEQNLNHDAMYWYRQDPGQGLRLIYYSQIVNDFQKGDIAEGYSVSREKKESFPLTVTSAQKNPTAFYLCASSIGARQPQHFGDGTRLSIL.